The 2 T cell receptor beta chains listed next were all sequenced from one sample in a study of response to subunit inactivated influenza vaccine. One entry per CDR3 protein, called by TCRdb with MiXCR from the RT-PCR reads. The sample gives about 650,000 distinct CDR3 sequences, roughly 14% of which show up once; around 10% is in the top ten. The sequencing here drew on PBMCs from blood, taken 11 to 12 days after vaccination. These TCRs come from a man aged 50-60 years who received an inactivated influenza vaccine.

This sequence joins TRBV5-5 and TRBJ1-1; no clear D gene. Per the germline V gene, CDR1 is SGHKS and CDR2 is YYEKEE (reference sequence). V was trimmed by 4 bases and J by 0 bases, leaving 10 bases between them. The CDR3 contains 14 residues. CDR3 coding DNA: TGTGCCAGCAGCCCTTTAACACTGAACACTGAAGCTTTCTTT. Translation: CASSPLTLNTEAFF.

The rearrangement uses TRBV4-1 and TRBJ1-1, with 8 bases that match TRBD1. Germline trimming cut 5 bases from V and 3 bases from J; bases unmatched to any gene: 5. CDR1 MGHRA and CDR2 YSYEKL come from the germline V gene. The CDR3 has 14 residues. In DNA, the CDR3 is TGCGCCAGCAGCTGGCGGACAGGGTACACTGAAGCTTTCTTT. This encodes CASSWRTGYTEAFF.